The T cell receptor beta chain under discussion was sequenced for a study of T cell clonotyping in hematopoietic cell transplantation. The study's findings and limits: Without cell sorting, CD4 versus CD8 contributions remain unresolved. After transplant, recipient diversity fell while pathologically expanded clonotypes grew through day 180. At the given depth, recipient repertoires were over 95% de novo clonotypes.

Points on this clone: Its antigen is currently unknown.

J lost 9 bases, V lost 2 bases, and 10 bases had no gene match. The CDR3 is made up of 15 amino acids. Germline-derived CDR1 and CDR2 are MNHNS and SASEGT. This table comes from immunoSEQ multiplex PCR, and its TCRdb copy is limited to in-frame clones, with some not included. Among 6,000 or so clones listed, about nine tenths were seen once. The material sequenced was peripheral blood mononuclear cells, taken 100 days after allogeneic stem cell transplant. This sequence joins TRBV6-1 and TRBJ2-1; 7 nucleotides match TRBD1. The source of this sequence is a female patient aged 45-65 years who had an allogeneic stem cell transplant from a related donor, so the T cells may come from the graft donor. Some clones in this sample may be carry-over from other donors' samples. Here the CDR3 reads CASSEFSTGLAEQFF. The CDR3 DNA is TGTGCCAGCAGTGAATTCTCGACAGGGCTTGCTGAGCAGTTCTTC.